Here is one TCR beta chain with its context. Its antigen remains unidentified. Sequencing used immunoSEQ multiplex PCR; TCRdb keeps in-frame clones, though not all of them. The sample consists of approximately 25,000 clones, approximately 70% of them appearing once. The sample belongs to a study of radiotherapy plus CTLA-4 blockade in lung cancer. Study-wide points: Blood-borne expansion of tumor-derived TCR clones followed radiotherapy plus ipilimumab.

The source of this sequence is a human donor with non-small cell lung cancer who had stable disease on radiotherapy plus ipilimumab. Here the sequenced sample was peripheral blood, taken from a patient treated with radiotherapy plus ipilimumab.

CDR3 in DNA: TGTGCCAGCAGGGGGAAGGCGGGAGCGGCCGGGGAGCTGTTTTTT. Translated, it gives CASRGKAGAAGELFF. The J gene is TRBJ2-2, the V gene TRBV7-3; 7 nucleotides align to TRBD2. Looked up from germline, CDR1 is SGHTA and CDR2 is FQGTGA. V was pared by 6 bases and J by 6 bases, with 10 bases of the junction left unmatched. This CDR3 has 15 residues.